The 31 T cell receptor beta chains below were found in one sample sequenced in a study of OX40 agonist ivuxolimab in advanced cancers. Method: immunoSEQ multiplex PCR; TCRdb's copy keeps in-frame clones and lacks some. In the table there are under 100,000 clones, about 84% of which are singletons. The sequences come from CD4+ or CD8+ T cells sorted from blood, collected in a trial of the OX40 agonist ivuxolimab. These receptors were obtained from an adult with an advanced solid tumor such as melanoma, head and neck, liver or kidney cancer.

This clone appeared a few times. The rearrangement uses TRBV7-6 and TRBJ1-1; D gene unclear. CDR3 length equals 13 residues. Germline CDR1 is SGHVS and CDR2 is FNYEAQ. The ends were cut back, 5 bases at V and 4 bases at J, with 11 bases in the middle. In DNA, the CDR3 is TGTGCCAGCAGCCGCAGTGAGAGCACTGAAGCTTTCTTT. This gives the protein CASSRSESTEAFF.

The chain combines TRBV27 with TRBJ2-7, with a weak D call TRBD1 (6 bases). Germline CDR1 is MNHEY and CDR2 is SMNVEV (reference sequence). V lost 6 bases and J 5 bases, leaving 20 bases between the germline ends. The CDR3 sequence is 15 residues long. The CDR3 protein is CASRALPIDRNEQYF. CDR3 DNA: TGTGCCAGCAGGGCTCTACCCATCGACAGGAACGAGCAGTACTTC.

The chain has TRBV7-2 and TRBJ1-1; no definite D call. The CDR3 length is 12 residues. Germline V gene sequence: CDR1 SGHTA, CDR2 FQGNSA. V lost 4 bases, J lost 1 base, and 4 bases lay in between. The CDR3 DNA reads as TGTGCCAGCAGCTCGCAGAACACTGAAGCTTTCTTT. This codes for CASSSQNTEAFF. The full variable domain, completed using reference TRBV7-2 and TRBJ1-1, is GAGVSQSPSNKVTEKGKDVELRCDPISGHTALYWYRQSLGQGLEFLIYFQGNSAPDKSGLPSDRFSAERTGGSVSTLTIQRTQQEDSAVYLCASSSQNTEAFFGQGTRLTVV.

The rearrangement joins TRBV6-1 to TRBJ1-2; possible D gene TRBD1, 5 bases. The germline V and J ends were trimmed by 5 bases and 12 bases, with 22 bases remaining between them. Per the germline V gene, CDR1 is MNHNS and CDR2 is SASEGT. This CDR3 has 14 amino acids. This CDR3 reads CASSSRDSLVDHTF. The CDR3 DNA follows: TGTGCCAGCAGTTCCCGGGACTCCTTGGTCGACCACACCTTC.

The rearrangement links TRBV18 to TRBJ1-1; 10 positions agree with TRBD1. Trimming at V came to 3 bases and at J to 5 bases, leaving 0 bases not matched to a gene. CDR3 size: 13 residues. The V gene's germline CDR1 is KGHSH and CDR2 LQKENI. CDR3 region: CASSPGQGTEAFF. CDR3 nucleotides: TGTGCCAGCTCACCGGGACAGGGGACTGAAGCTTTCTTT.

The chain carries TRBV5-1 and TRBJ2-6; D possibly uses TRBD1 or TRBD2 (6 bases each). Trimming took off 5 bases at V and 2 bases at J, with 8 bases between the two ends. Germline V gene data show CDR1 as SGHRS and CDR2 as YFSETQ. The CDR3 has 14 residues. The CDR3 DNA is TGCGCCAGCAGGGAGGGGGCTGGGGCCAACGTCCTGACTTTC. Protein: CASREGAGANVLTF.

The chain employs TRBV7-9 and TRBJ2-3; TRBD2 is a possible D gene (6 bases). V lost 4 bases and J 0 bases, leaving 8 bases between the germline ends. This CDR3 contains 14 residues. Germline V CDR1 and CDR2: SEHNR, FQNEAQ (reference sequence). The chain's CDR3 is CASSYGTSTDTQYF. CDR3 in DNA: TGTGCCAGCAGCTACGGGACTAGCACAGATACGCAGTATTTT.

About this clone itself: Different DNA sequences within this sample yield the same CDR3. The rearrangement links TRBV7-9 to TRBJ1-1; tentatively, D is TRBD1 (5 bases). Germline CDR1 SEHNR, CDR2 FQNEAQ (reference sequence). V gave up 3 bases and J gave up 1 base, with 6 bases separating them. The CDR3 loop spans 13 amino acids. This chain's CDR3 is CASSLQGNTEAFF. CDR3 bases: TGTGCCAGCAGCTTGCAGGGGAACACTGAAGCTTTCTTT.

Only one count was recorded for this clone. The chain uses TRBV27 and TRBJ1-2, with D perhaps TRBD1 (5 bases). V was pared by 5 bases and J by 4 bases, with 20 bases between. From germline, CDR1 is MNHEY and CDR2 SMNVEV (reference sequence). This CDR3 spans 16 amino acids. The CDR3 DNA is TGTGCCAGCAGTGCAAACCGGGGCAAGGTCTTCTATGGCTACACCTTC. It encodes CASSANRGKVFYGYTF.

The V call is TRBV25-1, the J call TRBJ2-7; 9 nucleotides align to TRBD1. V trimming: 6 bases; J trimming: 5 bases; junction bases outside the gene matches: 20. The CDR3 consists of 18 residues. Germline CDR1 and CDR2: MGHDK and SYGVNS. The CDR3 spells CASSNRGLKSGASNEQYF. In nucleotides, the CDR3 is TGTGCCAGCAGCAACAGGGGGCTAAAATCGGGCGCTTCTAACGAGCAGTACTTC.

The rearrangement links TRBV11-2 to TRBJ2-3; 7 bases are shared with TRBD1. The J segment lost 10 bases and the V segment lost 8 bases, leaving 9 bases of the junction unmatched. This CDR3 is built from 12 residues. Germline lookup yields CDR1 SGHAT and CDR2 FQNNGV. The DNA for the CDR3 is TGTGCCAGCGCACCCCCACAGGGGTCGCAGTATTTT. This gives the protein CASAPPQGSQYF.

The chain uses TRBV4-1 and TRBJ2-4, with TRBD2 identical over 9 bases. The CDR3 loop spans 18 amino acids. The germline V gene has CDR1 MGHRA and CDR2 YSYEKL. The trim removed 1 base at V and 0 bases at J, leaving 7 bases unmatched. In DNA, the CDR3 is TGCGCCAGCAGCCAAGGATTAGCGGGAGTGCTAGCCAAAAACATTCAGTACTTC. Encoded protein: CASSQGLAGVLAKNIQYF.

V is TRBV6-5 and J is TRBJ1-4; D perhaps matches TRBD1 (5 bases). Trimming stripped 7 bases from V and 2 bases from J, with 14 bases between. This CDR3 has 15 amino acids. Looked up from germline, CDR1 is MNHEY and CDR2 is SVGAGI. In nucleotides, the CDR3 is TGTGCCAGCACCGTGACCGGGGACACTAATGAAAAACTGTTTTTT. This codes for CASTVTGDTNEKLFF.

The chain has TRBV4-3 and TRBJ1-2; 7 bases map to TRBD1. V lost 7 bases, J lost 8 bases, and 10 bases stayed unmatched. Germline assignment: CDR1 LGHNA and CDR2 YSLEER. The CDR3 is made up of 13 amino acids. For the CDR3, the DNA is TGCGCCAGCAACCGACAGGGAAGCGGCGGCTACACCTTC. It specifies CASNRQGSGGYTF.

This chain uses TRBV28 with TRBJ2-3, with TRBD2 identical over 9 bases. This CDR3 comprises 14 residues. Germline CDR1 MDHEN, CDR2 SYDVKM. After removal of 5 bases from V and 1 base from J, the junction contained 1 base not matched to a gene. CDR3 DNA: TGTGCCAGCAGTAGCGGGGGGCGCACAGATACGCAGTATTTT. Translation: CASSSGGRTDTQYF. Full variable domain (missing parts from reference TRBV28 and TRBJ2-3): DVKVTQSSRYLVKRTGEKVFLECVQDMDHENMFWYRQDPGLGLRLIYFSYDVKMKEKGDIPEGYSVSREKKERFSLILESASTNQTSMYLCASSSGGRTDTQYFGPGTRLTVL.

The rearrangement uses TRBV7-9 and TRBJ2-7; 8 nucleotides match TRBD2. Germline CDR1 reads SEHNR; CDR2 reads FQNEAQ (reference sequence). J was trimmed by 5 bases and V by 2 bases; bases with no gene match: 8. CDR3 length equals 15 residues. The CDR3 loop reads CASSLTREGVDEQYF. The DNA of the CDR3 is TGTGCCAGCAGCTTAACCCGGGAGGGGGTAGACGAGCAGTACTTC.

The genes are TRBV2 and TRBJ1-6; 7 nucleotides align to TRBD1. The germline V gene has CDR1 SNHLY and CDR2 FYNNEI. V shed 6 bases, J shed 6 bases, and the junction held 8 bases outside the gene matches. The CDR3 extends over 15 amino acids. The CDR3 bases are TGTGCCAGCAGCGAACAGACAGGGTCTAATTCACCCCTCCACTTT. Translation: CASSEQTGSNSPLHF.

This clone occurred a few times. The rearrangement uses TRBV10-3 and TRBJ1-5; a possible D gene is TRBD1 (5 bases). The CDR3 covers 15 residues. Trimming cost V 8 bases and J 0 bases, with 14 bases left between them. Germline loops: CDR1 ENHRY, CDR2 SYGVKD. The CDR3 DNA sequence: TGTGCCATCGCCCCGGGACTGGATAGCAATCAGCCCCAGCATTTT. Protein product: CAIAPGLDSNQPQHF.

The rearrangement joins TRBV2 to TRBJ1-2, with D possibly being TRBD1 (5 bases). The V gene's germline CDR1 is SNHLY and CDR2 FYNNEI. Trimming removed 3 bases at V and 10 bases at J, with 12 bases between. This CDR3 is 12 amino acids long. The CDR3 here is CASSDGRGVYTF. The CDR3 DNA follows: TGTGCCAGCAGTGATGGAAGGGGAGTCTACACCTTC.

This clone showed up just a few times. The rearrangement links TRBV6-1 to TRBJ1-1; D gene uncertain. The germline CDR1 and CDR2 sequences are MNHNS and SASEGT. The CDR3 extends over 11 amino acids. V dropped 11 bases and J dropped 2 bases, with 9 bases sitting between them. The CDR3 loop reads CARLGNTEAFF. The CDR3 DNA sequence: TGTGCCCGCTTAGGAAACACTGAAGCTTTCTTT.

This clone was seen more than once but under ten times. This rearrangement joins TRBV28 to TRBJ1-1; 11 positions agree with TRBD1. CDR1 is MDHEN and CDR2 is SYDVKM in the germline V gene. J was trimmed by 4 bases and V by 6 bases; bases with no gene match: 4. This CDR3 comprises 14 residues. The CDR3 coding sequence is TGTGCCAGCAGGGCCGGGACAGGGGGCACTGAAGCTTTCTTT. Translated: CASRAGTGGTEAFF.

The rearrangement uses TRBV30 and TRBJ2-3; the D is unclear. V was shortened by 0 bases and J by 2 bases, with 6 bases between the two germline ends. The CDR3 loop spans 13 amino acids. Germline values: CDR1 GTSNPN, CDR2 SVGIG (reference sequence). The CDR3 spells CAWSVIYTDTQYF. Here the CDR3 DNA reads TGTGCCTGGAGTGTAATTTACACAGATACGCAGTATTTT.

A single count supports this clone. The chain uses TRBV5-5 and TRBJ2-1; 10 positions agree with TRBD1. Germline lookup yields CDR1 SGHKS and CDR2 YYEKEE (reference sequence). This CDR3 is built from 16 residues. Germline trimming cut 4 bases from V and 4 bases from J; bases unmatched to any gene: 8. CDR3 in DNA: TGTGCCAGCAGCAGGGGGACAGGGGTTGGGTACAATGAGCAGTTCTTC. Protein product: CASSRGTGVGYNEQFF.

The DNA for the CDR3 is TGTGCCAGCAGCGGTTATACCGACGATGAGCAGTTCTTC. Translation: CASSGYTDDEQFF. The genes are TRBV7-3 and TRBJ2-1; D remains ambiguous. V was cut by 5 bases and J by 8 bases, with 13 bases left in between. There are 13 residues in the CDR3. CDR1 SGHTA and CDR2 FQGTGA come from the germline V gene.

The V and J genes are TRBV2 and TRBJ2-3; TRBD1 is a possible D gene (5 bases). Trimming left V 5 bases short and J 0 bases short, with 9 bases between. Germline V gene lookup returns CDR1 SNHLY and CDR2 FYNNEI. The CDR3 is 14 amino acids. The CDR3 loop is CASSPRTSTDTQYF. The DNA for the CDR3 is TGTGCCAGCAGTCCGCGGACAAGCACAGATACGCAGTATTTT.

V gene TRBV27 combines with J gene TRBJ1-1; D may be TRBD1 (6 bases). Trimming took 2 bases from V and 4 from J, leaving 11 bases between them. CDR1 and CDR2 from the germline V gene are MNHEY and SMNVEV (reference sequence). There are 14 residues in the CDR3. CDR3 coding DNA: TGTGCCAGCAGTTTACTAGGGGGGATCACTGAAGCTTTCTTT. Translation gives CASSLLGGITEAFF.

The chain is built from TRBV9 and TRBJ1-1; unclear D gene. The germline V gene encodes CDR1 SGDLS and CDR2 YYNGEE. The CDR3 consists of 12 residues. V dropped 3 bases and J dropped 6 bases, with 9 bases sitting between them. The CDR3 loop is CASSARGPEAFF. The CDR3 coding sequence is TGTGCCAGCAGCGCCCGCGGGCCTGAAGCTTTCTTT.

The chain combines TRBV7-9 with TRBJ2-7; 7 bases are a match to TRBD1. Germline lookup yields CDR1 SEHNR and CDR2 FQNEAQ (reference sequence). The CDR3 length is 13 residues. Unmatched junction bases numbered 7, after V lost 5 bases and J lost 6 bases. This CDR3 is CASSQDTGVEQYF. The CDR3 DNA reads as TGTGCCAGCAGCCAAGACACAGGGGTCGAGCAGTACTTC.

The CDR3: CASSVQLLGTDTQYF. CDR3 bases: TGTGCCAGCAGCGTCCAGCTGTTGGGGACAGATACGCAGTATTTT. V and J are TRBV7-6 and TRBJ2-3, with unresolved D. V shed 5 bases and J shed 3 bases, with 15 bases lying between them. CDR3 length equals 15 residues. Per the germline V gene, CDR1 is SGHVS and CDR2 is FNYEAQ.

CDR3 in DNA: TGTGCCTGGAGTTTCAGGGGCGAGACCCAGTACTTC. Translation: CAWSFRGETQYF. This sequence joins TRBV30 and TRBJ2-5, with D perhaps TRBD1 (6 bases). Trimming took 2 bases from V and 5 from J, leaving 9 bases between them. Germline CDR1 is GTSNPN and CDR2 is SVGIG (reference sequence). CDR3 length: 12 residues.

This rearrangement joins TRBV6-5 to TRBJ2-7; a possible D gene is TRBD2 (6 bases). The CDR3 spans 16 residues. The V and J ends lost 0 bases and 2 bases respectively, with 14 bases between them. CDR1 is MNHEY, CDR2 SVGAGI, per germline. The DNA for the CDR3 is TGTGCCAGCAGTTACTCGACCGGGGACTCCACCTACGAGCAGTACTTC. As protein: CASSYSTGDSTYEQYF.